This TCR beta chain derives from a study of blood T cell repertoires in COVID-19. Overall study: Specimens from acute and convalescent COVID-19 originated in the United States, Italy and Spain.

As for this clone: Being one base from a much bigger clone, this may be a read error.

In the source study's methods: How many nucleated cells were present was estimated from reference gene primer amplification. This table comes from immunoSEQ multiplex PCR, and its TCRdb copy is limited to in-frame clones, with some not included. D and trimming were read from the DNA, whereas the V and J calls and clone size are those reported in that table. The sample has about 280,000 clones, roughly 85% seen once. V was clipped by 6 bases and J by 4 bases; unmatched bases: 1. This CDR3 contains 12 residues. From germline, CDR1 is MNHEY and CDR2 SMNVEV (reference sequence). The TCR sequence derives from a woman in her forties or fifties who had recovered from COVID-19. The chain uses TRBV27 and TRBJ1-2; TRBD1 aligns across 8 bases. The specimen was peripheral blood. CDR3 amino acids: CASSGQGYGYTF. The DNA of the CDR3 is TGTGCCAGCAGCGGACAGGGCTATGGCTACACCTTC.